These T cell receptor beta chains were read from a single sample in a study of control samples from healthy donors and cancer patients. Data came from immunoSEQ multiplex PCR; TCRdb stores just in-frame clones and leaves some out. The sample holds 210,000 or so clones, about 90% seen once. The material sequenced was blood. The source of these receptors is a man aged 25 to 40 in good health. The CDR3 runs from the conserved cysteine through the conserved F or W. A D gene is named only where the DNA matches it firmly. A row's size may be missing; if present it is once, few, many or a size class.

size | D | J | V | DNA | CDR3
NA | TRBD1 | TRBJ1-5 | TRBV19 | TGTGCCACCGGGAGGCAGACAGGGGGCGCCGGAAATCAGCCCCAGCATTTT | CATGRQTGGAGNQPQHF
NA | NA | TRBJ1-2 | TRBV18 | TGTGCCAGCTCACCAGACCAGATGAGGGGTCTTGGCTACACCTTC | CASSPDQMRGLGYTF
NA | NA | TRBJ1-1 | TRBV3-1/TRBV3-2 | TGTGCCAGCAGCCCATTTGTTGGGGGGTCGGCTAACATGAACACTGAAGCTTTCTTT | CASSPFVGGSANMNTEAFF
NA | NA | TRBJ1-4 | TRBV19 | TGTGCCAGTAGTACCCCTCCGGGGGGGGGTAATGAAAAACTGTTTTTT | CASSTPPGGGNEKLFF
NA | NA | TRBJ1-2 | TRBV6-4 | TGTGCCAGCAGTGACGCGGGGGCGACCCCAAATGGCTACACCTTC | CASSDAGATPNGYTF
once | NA | TRBJ1-6 | TRBV19 | TGTGCCAGTAGATTGGGCTTGAGCTCCTATAATTCACCCCTCCACTTT | CASRLGLSSYNSPLHF
NA | NA | TRBJ2-1 | TRBV24-1 | TGTGCCACCAGTGATCAAGACAGATCCGGGATTGGTGAGCAGTTCTTC | CATSDQDRSGIGEQFF
NA | NA | TRBJ1-5 | TRBV9 | TGTGCCAGCAGCGTAGACGGGGGAGGTCAGCCCCAGCATTTT | CASSVDGGGQPQHF
NA | NA | TRBJ1-2 | TRBV2 | TGTGCCAGCAGTGAATTTAGCAGATACTATGGCTACACCTTC | CASSEFSRYYGYTF
once | NA | TRBJ2-5 | TRBV5-6 | TGTGCCAGCAGCATACCGGCAGCTGAAGAGACCCAGTACTTC | CASSIPAAEETQYF
NA | NA | TRBJ1-2 | TRBV30 | TGTGCCTGGAGTGTACCTCCAGTGGGCTACACCTTC | CAWSVPPVGYTF
NA | NA | TRBJ1-3 | TRBV19 | TGTGCCAGTAGTATCGCGGTCTCTGGAAACACCATATATTTT | CASSIAVSGNTIYF
NA | TRBD2 | TRBJ2-3 | TRBV2 | TGTGCCAGCAGTGTAATTGGACTAGCGGGGGATACGCAGTATTTT | CASSVIGLAGDTQYF
NA | TRBD1 | TRBJ2-2 | TRBV7-9 | TGTGCCAGTACCCCGGGGTCGGGGACAGTGAACACCGGGGAGCTGTTTTTT | CASTPGSGTVNTGELFF
NA | NA | TRBJ2-7 | TRBV3-1/TRBV3-2 | TGTGCCAGCAGTCTCCGACAGGTCTACGAGCAGTACTTC | CASSLRQVYEQYF
NA | NA | TRBJ2-2 | TRBV7-2 | TGTGCCAGCAGCTTAGTCTGGGGCGGGGAGCTGTTTTTT | CASSLVWGGELFF
NA | TRBD1 | TRBJ1-6 | TRBV27 | TGTGCCAGCAGTTCTCCCCCGACAGGGGGAAATTCACCCCTCCACTTT | CASSSPPTGGNSPLHF
NA | NA | TRBJ1-1 | TRBV6-1 | TGTGCCAGCAGTGAATTAGTGGCAGGGAACACTGAAGCTTTCTTT | CASSELVAGNTEAFF
NA | NA | TRBJ1-1 | TRBV3-1/TRBV3-2 | TGTGCCAGCAGCCAAGACCACTACGGGACACCGAACACTGAAGCTTTCTTT | CASSQDHYGTPNTEAFF
NA | NA | TRBJ1-1 | TRBV18 | TGTGCCAGCTCACCACTGGGGAGTACGAACACTGAAGCTTTCTTT | CASSPLGSTNTEAFF
NA | NA | TRBJ1-3 | TRBV16 | TGTGCCAGCAGCCAATACGGGGTCTCTGGAAACACCATATATTTT | CASSQYGVSGNTIYF
NA | NA | TRBJ2-3 | TRBV24-1 | TGTGCCACCAGTGATTCCCTGGCAGATACGCAGTATTTT | CATSDSLADTQYF
NA | TRBD2 | TRBJ2-3 | TRBV27 | TGTGCCAGCAGCCCTTATTCGCCCCTAGGCGGGGAGGGAGATACGCAGTATTTT | CASSPYSPLGGEGDTQYF
once | NA | TRBJ1-1 | TRBV7-2 | TGTGCCAGCAGTCTTACCCCCGGGACACCGAACACTGAAGCTTTCTTT | CASSLTPGTPNTEAFF
once | NA | TRBJ1-3 | TRBV21-1 | TGTGCCAGCAGCCAAGACCGGAGCTCTGGAAACACCATATATTTT | CASSQDRSSGNTIYF
NA | NA | TRBJ1-1 | TRBV19 | TGTGCCAGTAGTCCCCCGGGCGGAGAAGCTTTCTTT | CASSPPGGEAFF
NA | TRBD2 | TRBJ2-3 | TRBV4-2 | TGTGCCAGCAGCCAAGGATCTAGCGGGGATTCAGATACGCAGTATTTT | CASSQGSSGDSDTQYF
NA | TRBD1 | TRBJ2-1 | TRBV12-3/TRBV12-4 | TGTGCCAGCAGTTTTGGACAGGGAGTGTTCTTC | CASSFGQGVFF
NA | NA | TRBJ2-7 | TRBV30 | TGTGCCTGGAGTGGAGGTGACTACGAGCAGTACTTC | CAWSGGDYEQYF
NA | NA | TRBJ2-7 | TRBV3-1/TRBV3-2 | TGTGCCAGCAGGAATGGGGCCTACGAGCAGTACTTC | CASRNGAYEQYF
once | NA | TRBJ1-5 | TRBV5-6 | TGTGCCAGCAGCTTATTCCCCGGGCCCCAGCATTTT | CASSLFPGPQHF
NA | NA | TRBJ2-2 | TRBV11-2 | TGTGCCAGCAGCGATCCCGGGACCTTCACCGGGGAGCTGTTTTTT | CASSDPGTFTGELFF
NA | NA | TRBJ1-6 | TRBV2 | TGTGCCAGCAGGGAGGACAGCGCGCGTTCACCCCTCCACTTT | CASREDSARSPLHF
NA | TRBD1 | TRBJ2-3 | TRBV27 | TGTGCCGTAAGGGACAGCTTCACAGATACGCAGTATTTT | CAVRDSFTDTQYF
NA | TRBD1 | TRBJ1-2 | TRBV5-1 | TGCGCCAGCAGCCCCGGGACAGGAAGCCATGGCTACACCTTC | CASSPGTGSHGYTF
NA | NA | TRBJ1-2 | TRBV5-8 | TGTGCCAGCACTAAAAAGGGGGGATACTATGGCTACACCTTC | CASTKKGGYYGYTF
NA | NA | TRBJ2-2 | TRBV14 | TGTGCCAGCAGCCAAGAGAGAGTCAGGGTCACCGGGGAGCTGTTTTTT | CASSQERVRVTGELFF
NA | TRBD2 | TRBJ2-1 | TRBV6-5 | TGTGCCACCATTGGGACTAGCGGGGGTTATGAGCAGTTCTTC | CATIGTSGGYEQFF
NA | NA | TRBJ2-5 | TRBV12-5 | TGTGCTAGTGGGACAGTGACCCTCCAAGAGACCCAGTACTTC | CASGTVTLQETQYF
NA | NA | TRBJ2-1 | TRBV2 | TGTGCCAGCAGTCTTTCGGGTAGGGGGAATGAGCAGTTCTTC | CASSLSGRGNEQFF
NA | NA | TRBJ1-2 | TRBV2 | TGTGCCAGCAGTGAAATTCGGGAGGGGGGTACTTATGGCTACACCTTC | CASSEIREGGTYGYTF